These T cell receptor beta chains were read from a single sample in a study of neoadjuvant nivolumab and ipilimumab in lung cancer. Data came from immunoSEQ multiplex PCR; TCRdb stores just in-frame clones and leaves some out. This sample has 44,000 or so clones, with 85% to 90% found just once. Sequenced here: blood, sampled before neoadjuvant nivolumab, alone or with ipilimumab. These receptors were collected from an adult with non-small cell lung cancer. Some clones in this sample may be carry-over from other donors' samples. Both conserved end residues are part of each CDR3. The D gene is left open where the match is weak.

CASSFDSTYGYTF	-	TRBV5-4
CASGQGGYEQYF	-	TRBV7-9
CASSPGVANTEAFF	-	TRBV18
CASSEDYRPTDTQYF	-	TRBV7-9
CASSLAGGNTEAFF	-	TRBV5-4
CASSVGGSYNEQFF	-	TRBV9
CAWDRSSYNEQFF	-	TRBV30
CSATLNEKLFF	-	TRBV20-1
CASSVAGAAYEQYF	-	TRBV9
CASRKPPGWRGNQPQHF	-	TRBV28
CASTLNRGHYEQYF	TRBD1	TRBV6-5
CASSLDDRRGYTEAFF	-	TRBV7-2
CASSLTGTNEKLFF	-	TRBV5-1
CASSLGTGGTNEKLFF	TRBD1	TRBV18
CASSVRDRSYEQYF	TRBD1	TRBV9
CATSRDLVPLNTEAFF	-	TRBV15
CASRRAGSSYNEQFF	TRBD2	TRBV19
CASSKRAYNEQFF	-	TRBV6-5
CACQQGGETQYF	TRBD1	TRBV30
CAWRGLAGTGELFF	TRBD2	TRBV30
CASSRLSGASTDTQYF	-	TRBV18
CASGLTGYEQYF	-	TRBV6-5
CASSYRGDTQYF	-	TRBV6-5
CASSRDRRSSTDTQYF	-	TRBV18
CASSLGRDVETQYF	-	TRBV7-8
CASERNGRAGETQYF	TRBD2	TRBV12-5
CASSQGESSYNEQFF	-	TRBV4-2
CASSTGLDTGELFF	-	TRBV19